This T cell receptor (beta chain) derives from a study of T cell repertoires in cytomegalovirus infection. Study-level background: Public TCR beta signatures indicated both CMV infection and matching HLA type.

This clonotype was seen just once. Its antigen is currently unknown. One entry per CDR3 protein results from TCRdb running MiXCR on the reads. This sample yields roughly 130,000 distinct CDR3 sequences, of which roughly a quarter are seen a single time; about a third belongs to the top ten. Whole-study results and caveats: CMV carriers with the relevant HLA were identified by cumulative public TCR beta family frequency. HLA-C-restricted CMV-specific TCR beta clonotypes prevailed in the ex vivo response.

Germline V CDR1 and CDR2: LGHNT, FRNRAP. The length of the CDR3 is 12 residues. V lost 6 bases, J lost 9 bases, and 12 bases lay in between. The V gene is TRBV12-5, the J gene TRBJ2-1, with no clear D. The TCR originated in a human donor in good health (CMV status not recorded). Some clones in this sample may be carry-over from other donors' samples. Sequencing input: PBMCs, sequenced either directly or after in vitro stimulation (not recorded which). CDR3: CASGLGYLEQFF. The CDR3 nucleotides read TGTGCTAGTGGCCTTGGGTACCTTGAGCAGTTCTTC. Using reference TRBV12-5 and TRBJ2-1 for the parts outside the CDR3, the full variable domain is DARVTQTPRHKVTEMGQEVTMRCQPILGHNTVFWYRQTMMQGLELLAYFRNRAPLDDSGMPKDRFSAEMPDATLATLKIQPSEPRDSAVYFCASGLGYLEQFFGPGTRLTVL.